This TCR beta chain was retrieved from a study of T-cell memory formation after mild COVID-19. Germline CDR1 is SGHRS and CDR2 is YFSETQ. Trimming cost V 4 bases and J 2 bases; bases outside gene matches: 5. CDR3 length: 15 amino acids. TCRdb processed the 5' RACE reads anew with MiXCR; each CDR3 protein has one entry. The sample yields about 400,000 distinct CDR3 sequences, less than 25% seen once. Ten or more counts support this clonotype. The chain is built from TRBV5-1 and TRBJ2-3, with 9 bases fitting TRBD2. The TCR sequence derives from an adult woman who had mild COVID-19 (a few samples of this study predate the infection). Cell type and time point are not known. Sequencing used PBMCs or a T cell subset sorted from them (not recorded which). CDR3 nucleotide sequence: TGCGCCAGCAGCCCGGGACTAGCTTTCACAGATACGCAGTATTTT. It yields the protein CASSPGLAFTDTQYF.